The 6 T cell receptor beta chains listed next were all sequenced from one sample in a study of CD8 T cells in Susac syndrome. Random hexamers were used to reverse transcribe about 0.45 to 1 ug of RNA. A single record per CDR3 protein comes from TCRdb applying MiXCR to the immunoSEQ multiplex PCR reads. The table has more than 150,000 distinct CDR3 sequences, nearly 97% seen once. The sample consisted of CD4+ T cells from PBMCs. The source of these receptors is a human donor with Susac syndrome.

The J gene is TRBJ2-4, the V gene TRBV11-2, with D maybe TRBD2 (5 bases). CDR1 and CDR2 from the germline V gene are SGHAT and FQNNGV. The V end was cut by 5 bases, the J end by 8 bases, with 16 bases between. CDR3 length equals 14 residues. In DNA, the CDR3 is TGTGCCAGCAGCCCAAATCCGGGAATCGACATTCAGTACTTC. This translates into CASSPNPGIDIQYF.

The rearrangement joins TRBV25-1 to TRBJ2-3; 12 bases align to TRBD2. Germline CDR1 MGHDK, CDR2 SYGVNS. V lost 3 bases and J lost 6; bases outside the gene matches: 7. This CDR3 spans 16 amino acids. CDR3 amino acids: CASSESLAGGLDTQYF. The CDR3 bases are TGTGCCAGCAGTGAGTCCCTAGCGGGGGGGTTGGATACGCAGTATTTT.

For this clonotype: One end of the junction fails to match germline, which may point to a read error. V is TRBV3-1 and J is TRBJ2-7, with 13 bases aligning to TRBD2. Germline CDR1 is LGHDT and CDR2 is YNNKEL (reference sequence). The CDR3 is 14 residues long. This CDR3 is CASSQVRLAGGQRF. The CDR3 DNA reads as TGTGCCAGCAGCCAAGTTCGACTAGCGGGAGGCCAGAGGTTC.

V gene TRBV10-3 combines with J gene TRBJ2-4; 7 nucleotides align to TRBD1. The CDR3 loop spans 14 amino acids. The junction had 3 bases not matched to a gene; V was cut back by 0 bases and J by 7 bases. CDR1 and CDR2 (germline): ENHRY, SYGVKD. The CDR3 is CAISESTGANIQYF. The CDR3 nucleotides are TGTGCCATCAGTGAGTCTACAGGGGCGAACATTCAGTACTTC.

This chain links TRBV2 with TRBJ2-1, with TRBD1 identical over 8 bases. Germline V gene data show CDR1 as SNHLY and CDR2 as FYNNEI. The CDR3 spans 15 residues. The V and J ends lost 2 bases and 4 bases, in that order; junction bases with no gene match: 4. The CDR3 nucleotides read TGTGCCAGCAGTGAATTTGGACAGGGATACAATGAGCAGTTCTTC. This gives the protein CASSEFGQGYNEQFF.

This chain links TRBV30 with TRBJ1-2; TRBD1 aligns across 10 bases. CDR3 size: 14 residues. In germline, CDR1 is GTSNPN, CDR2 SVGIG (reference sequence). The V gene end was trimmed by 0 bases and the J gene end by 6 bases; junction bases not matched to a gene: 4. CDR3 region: CAWSVLGQGNGYTF. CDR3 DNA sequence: TGTGCCTGGAGTGTCTTGGGACAGGGGAATGGCTACACCTTC.